This T cell receptor beta chain was captured by sequencing in a study of T cell changes during pregnancy in multiple sclerosis. The junction had 6 bases not matched to a gene; V was cut back by 8 bases and J by 6 bases. The CDR3 contains 13 residues. CDR1 is MNHNS, CDR2 SASEGT, per germline. TCRdb's copy holds only in-frame clones and misses some; the assay was immunoSEQ multiplex PCR. This table has 30,000 to 40,000 clones, under 95% appearing once. This clonotype originated in a female donor with multiple sclerosis, enrolled in a pregnancy study. This chain uses TRBV6-1 with TRBJ1-5; TRBD1 matches 8 bases. The sequences come from CD4+ T cells from peripheral blood mononuclear cells, collected in the third trimester of pregnancy. The CDR3 nucleotides read TGTGCCAGCTACAGGGGGGAGGCTCAGCCCCAGCATTTT. It specifies CASYRGEAQPQHF.